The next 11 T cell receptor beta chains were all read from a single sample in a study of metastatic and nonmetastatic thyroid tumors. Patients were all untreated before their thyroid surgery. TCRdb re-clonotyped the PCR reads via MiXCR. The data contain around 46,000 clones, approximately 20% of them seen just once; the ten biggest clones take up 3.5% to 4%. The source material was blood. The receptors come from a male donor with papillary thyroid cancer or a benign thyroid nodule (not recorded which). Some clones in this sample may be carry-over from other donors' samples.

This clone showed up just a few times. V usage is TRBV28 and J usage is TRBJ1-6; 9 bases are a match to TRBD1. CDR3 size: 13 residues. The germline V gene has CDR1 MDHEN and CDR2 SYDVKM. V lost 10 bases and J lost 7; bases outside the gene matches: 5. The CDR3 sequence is CATQGAGNSPLHF. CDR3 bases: TGTGCCACACAGGGGGCCGGAAATTCACCCCTCCACTTT.

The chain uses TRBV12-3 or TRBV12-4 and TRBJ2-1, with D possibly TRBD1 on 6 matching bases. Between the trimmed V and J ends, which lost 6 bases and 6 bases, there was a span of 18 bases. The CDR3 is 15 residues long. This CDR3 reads CASRRTGPVANEQFF. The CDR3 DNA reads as TGTGCCAGCAGGAGAACAGGGCCGGTGGCCAATGAGCAGTTCTTC.

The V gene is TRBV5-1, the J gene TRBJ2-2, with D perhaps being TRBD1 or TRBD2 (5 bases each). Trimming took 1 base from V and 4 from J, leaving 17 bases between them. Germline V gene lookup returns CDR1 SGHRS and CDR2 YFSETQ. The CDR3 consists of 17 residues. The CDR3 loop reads CASSLMQRGLTTGELFF. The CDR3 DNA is TGCGCCAGCAGCTTGATGCAGAGGGGCCTAACCACCGGGGAGCTGTTTTTT.

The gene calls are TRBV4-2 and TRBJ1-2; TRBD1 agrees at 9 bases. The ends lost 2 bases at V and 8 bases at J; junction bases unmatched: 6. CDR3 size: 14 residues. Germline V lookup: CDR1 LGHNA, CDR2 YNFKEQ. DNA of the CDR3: TGTGCCAGCAGCCAACAGGACAGGGGCAGGGGCTACACCTTC. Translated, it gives CASSQQDRGRGYTF.

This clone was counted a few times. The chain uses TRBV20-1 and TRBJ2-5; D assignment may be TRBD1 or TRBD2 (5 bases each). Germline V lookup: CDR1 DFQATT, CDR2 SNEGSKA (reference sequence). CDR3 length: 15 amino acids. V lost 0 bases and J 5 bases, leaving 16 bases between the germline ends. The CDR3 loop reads CSAREGDLGEETQYF. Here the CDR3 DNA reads TGCAGTGCTAGAGAGGGGGATTTGGGCGAGGAGACCCAGTACTTC.

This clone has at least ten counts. In nucleotides, the CDR3 is TGTGCCAGCAGTAGGGACCTGCGCGGGTCCCAGTACTTC. This codes for CASSRDLRGSQYF. This sequence joins TRBV6-1 and TRBJ2-5; the D call may be TRBD1 or TRBD2 (5 bases each). The CDR3 loop spans 13 amino acids. V was trimmed by 5 bases and J by 9 bases, leaving 16 bases between them. Germline CDR1 is MNHNS and CDR2 is SASEGT.

CDR3 in amino acids: CASSPGTGDHQETQYF. For the CDR3, the DNA is TGTGCCAGCTCACCCGGGACAGGGGATCATCAAGAGACCCAGTACTTC. This chain joins TRBV18 and TRBJ2-5, with 10 positions matching TRBD1. Trimming at V came to 3 bases and at J to 2 bases, leaving 6 bases not matched to a gene. CDR1 and CDR2 (germline): KGHSH, LQKENI. There are 16 residues in the CDR3.

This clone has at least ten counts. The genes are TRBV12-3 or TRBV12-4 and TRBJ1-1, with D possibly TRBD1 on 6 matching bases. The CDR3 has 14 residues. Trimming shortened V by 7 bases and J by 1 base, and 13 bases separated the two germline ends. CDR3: CASTLGGKNTEAFF. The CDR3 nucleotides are TGTGCCAGCACCCTAGGGGGTAAGAACACTGAAGCTTTCTTT.

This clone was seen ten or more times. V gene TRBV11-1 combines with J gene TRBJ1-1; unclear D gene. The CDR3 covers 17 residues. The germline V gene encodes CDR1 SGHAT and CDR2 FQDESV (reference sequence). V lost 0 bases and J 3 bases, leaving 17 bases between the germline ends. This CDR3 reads CASSLATGPGAHTEAFF. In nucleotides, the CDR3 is TGTGCCAGCAGCTTAGCGACGGGCCCCGGTGCGCACACTGAAGCTTTCTTT.

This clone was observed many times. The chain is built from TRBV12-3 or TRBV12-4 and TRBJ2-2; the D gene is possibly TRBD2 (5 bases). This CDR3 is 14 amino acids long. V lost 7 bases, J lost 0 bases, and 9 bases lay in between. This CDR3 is CASIPGTNTGELFF. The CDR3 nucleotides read TGTGCCAGCATCCCGGGAACGAACACCGGGGAGCTGTTTTTT.

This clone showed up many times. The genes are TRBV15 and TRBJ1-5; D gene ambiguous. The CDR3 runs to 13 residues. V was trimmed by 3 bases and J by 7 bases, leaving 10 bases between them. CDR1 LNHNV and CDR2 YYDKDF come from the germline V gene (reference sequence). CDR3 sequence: CATSSKGGQPQHF. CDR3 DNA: TGTGCCACCAGCAGTAAGGGTGGACAGCCCCAGCATTTT.